This T cell receptor beta chain was found in a study of T cell responses to AZD1222 COVID-19 vaccine. Findings and caveats of the study: Spike-specific TCR breadth and depth went up after people got two AZD1222 doses. Clonal diversity was possibly underestimated, and white British individuals and females predominated among donors. No repertoire was sampled before or during the peak T cell response, only after it.

Some clones are missing from TCRdb's copy, which holds only in-frame ones; the method was immunoSEQ multiplex PCR. Here the sample spans some 200,000 clones, more than 70% being singletons. This CDR3 has 13 amino acids. CDR1 is SGHRS, CDR2 YFSETQ, per germline. V lost 5 bases and J lost 8, with 11 bases in between. Concerning this clone: Its target is unknown.

The sequence came from an adult who received the AZD1222 COVID-19 vaccine. This chain connects TRBV5-1 to TRBJ1-6; unclear D gene. The source material was peripheral blood, sampled 28 days after the second AZD1222 dose. The CDR3 nucleotides read TGCGCCAGCAGGAGTGGTGGGGATTCACCCCTCCACTTT. Translated: CASRSGGDSPLHF.